A single sample is the source of the 31 T cell receptor beta chains below, sequenced in a study of immune reconstitution after stem cell transplant in scleroderma (dated by TCRdb to 2017 to 2019). Receptors were amplified or captured by RT-PCR. The run used an Illumina MiSeq. The public reads were run again by TCRdb, first through fastp at Q25 and then through MiXCR, and only productive beta chains were kept. Each record represents a unique CDR3 protein, reported with the most common genes and DNA among its rows. Recorded for this sample are under 2,500 distinct CDR3 sequences; 10% to 11% of them occurred a single time. The ten largest clonotypes hold about 27% of the sample. The sample was gathered before or after autologous hematopoietic stem cell transplantation (not recorded which). Receptor source: a female donor with systemic sclerosis.

This clonotype is categorized as medium-sized. The chain employs TRBV6-5 and TRBJ1-6; no definite D call. Trimming shortened V by 5 bases and J by 8 bases, and 10 bases separated the two germline ends. The V gene's germline CDR1 is MNHEY and CDR2 SVGAGI. This CDR3 comprises 13 residues. CDR3 coding DNA: TGTGCCAGCAGTCCGAACGTGGATTCACCCCTCCACTTT. It translates to CASSPNVDSPLHF.

This clonotype was picked up a small number of times. The chain is built from TRBV3-1 and TRBJ2-3; D is possibly TRBD1 (6 bases). This CDR3 is built from 15 residues. Per the germline V gene, CDR1 is LGHDT and CDR2 is YNNKEL (reference sequence). Trimming pared 4 bases from V and 2 bases from J, leaving 13 bases between. CDR3 in amino acids: CASSPGADYTDTQYF. CDR3 DNA sequence: TGTGCCAGCAGCCCAGGGGCGGATTACACAGATACGCAGTATTTT.

The V gene is TRBV11-2, the J gene TRBJ2-5, with a tentative D call TRBD1 (6 bases). Germline V gene sequence: CDR1 SGHAT, CDR2 FQNNGV. This CDR3 has 14 amino acids. Trimming removed 0 bases from V and 4 bases from J, with 9 bases in between. CDR3 DNA sequence: TGTGCCAGCAGCTTAGAATGGACAGTAGAGACCCAGTACTTC. Amino acids: CASSLEWTVETQYF.

This clonotype has only a few counts. This chain uses TRBV6-6 with TRBJ2-1, with a tentative D call TRBD2 (5 bases). The CDR3 runs 12 residues. V lost 3 bases and J lost 7, with 7 bases in between. Germline CDR1 is MNHNY and CDR2 is SVGAGI (reference sequence). CDR3 protein: CASSYTSNEQFF. Here the CDR3 DNA reads TGTGCCAGCAGTTATACTAGTAATGAGCAGTTCTTC.

J is TRBJ2-1 and V is TRBV5-1; the D gene is possibly TRBD2 (5 bases). Trimming stripped 4 bases from V and 7 bases from J, with 21 bases between. Germline V gene lookup returns CDR1 SGHRS and CDR2 YFSETQ. The CDR3 covers 16 residues. Written as DNA, the CDR3 is TGCGCCAGCAGCCTCGGTATCAGCGGCCCTTTTAATGAGCAGTTCTTC. Translated, it gives CASSLGISGPFNEQFF.

This clonotype is medium-sized (0.01 to 0.1%) within its sample. The chain employs TRBV20-1 and TRBJ1-6; the match to TRBD1 covers 8 bases. Germline CDR1 is DFQATT and CDR2 is SNEGSKA (reference sequence). V shed 8 bases and J 8 bases; nucleotides not matched to a gene: 14. This CDR3 comprises 15 residues. The CDR3 here is CSWGQETGVDSPLHF. The CDR3 DNA reads TGCAGTTGGGGCCAGGAGACAGGGGTGGATTCACCCCTCCACTTT.

J is TRBJ2-3 and V is TRBV7-2; tentatively, D is TRBD2 (6 bases). The ends were cut back, 1 base at V and 6 bases at J, with 11 bases in the middle. The germline V gene encodes CDR1 SGHTA and CDR2 FQGNSA. The CDR3 totals 14 residues. The CDR3 protein is CASSLGDSRDTQYF. DNA of the CDR3: TGTGCCAGCAGCTTAGGGGACTCCCGGGATACGCAGTATTTT.

This clonotype appeared a few times. This rearrangement joins TRBV6-1 to TRBJ2-3; possible D gene TRBD1, 5 bases. V was pared by 6 bases and J by 4 bases, with 11 bases between. Germline V gene lookup returns CDR1 MNHNS and CDR2 SASEGT. The CDR3 consists of 13 residues. The CDR3 region has the DNA TGTGCCAGCAGGATAGGGGTCCCAGATACGCAGTATTTT. This encodes CASRIGVPDTQYF.

This clonotype was seen a few times. The rearrangement uses TRBV2 and TRBJ2-7, with TRBD1 identical over 8 bases. Per germline, CDR1 SNHLY and CDR2 FYNNEI. This CDR3 contains 14 residues. V trimming: 0 bases; J trimming: 4 bases; junction bases outside the gene matches: 2. The chain's CDR3 is CASSEADRAYEQYF. The CDR3 coding sequence is TGTGCCAGCAGTGAAGCGGACAGGGCTTACGAGCAGTACTTC.

This clonotype is deemed medium-sized. The gene calls are TRBV20-1 and TRBJ1-6, with D possibly matching TRBD1 (5 bases). Trimming stripped 3 bases from V and 9 bases from J, with 18 bases between. There are 15 residues in the CDR3. Germline lookup yields CDR1 DFQATT and CDR2 SNEGSKA (reference sequence). The CDR3 bases are TGCAGTGCTAGTGATACCGGGACGAGGAGTTCACCCCTCCACTTT. Translated, it gives CSASDTGTRSSPLHF.

The CDR3 loop reads CSVYGVNTQYF. The CDR3 DNA reads as TGCAGCGTTTATGGGGTGAATACGCAGTATTTT. The chain uses TRBV29-1 and TRBJ2-3; D is unclear. Germline V gene data show CDR1 as SQVTM and CDR2 as ANQGSEA. Trimming shortened V by 5 bases and J by 7 bases, and 10 bases separated the two germline ends. This CDR3 spans 11 amino acids.

V is TRBV7-2 and J is TRBJ1-2; no clear D. CDR3 length equals 13 residues. V was clipped by 1 base and J by 2 bases, with 5 bases between them. CDR1 SGHTA and CDR2 FQGNSA come from the germline V gene. In DNA form, the CDR3 reads TGTGCCAGCAGCTTAGAGGACAACTATGGCTACACCTTC. This encodes CASSLEDNYGYTF.

This clonotype was counted a few times. The chain is built from TRBV20-1 and TRBJ2-7, with unresolved D. There are 13 residues in the CDR3. V was cut by 2 bases and J by 4 bases, with 12 bases left in between. CDR1 DFQATT and CDR2 SNEGSKA come from the germline V gene (reference sequence). CDR3 region: CSARNVENYEQYF. DNA of the CDR3: TGCAGTGCTAGAAACGTCGAAAATTACGAGCAGTACTTC.

This clonotype has only a few counts. V and J are TRBV12-3 or TRBV12-4 and TRBJ1-5; 12 bases fit TRBD1. Losses at the gene ends were 7 bases for V and 1 base for J; bases not matched to a gene: 8. CDR3 size: 17 residues. The CDR3, as DNA: TGTGCCAGCACCCTGGGACAGGGGGCGAGAAGCAATCAGCCCCAGCATTTT. Amino acids: CASTLGQGARSNQPQHF.

This clonotype was observed a handful of times. The V and J genes are TRBV5-4 and TRBJ1-4, with 7 nucleotides matching TRBD1. This CDR3 has 15 residues. The germline V gene has CDR1 SGHNT and CDR2 YYREEE (reference sequence). J was trimmed by 6 bases and V by 0 bases; bases with no gene match: 5. This CDR3 reads CASSLEGGADEKLFF. The CDR3 region has the DNA TGTGCCAGCAGCTTGGAAGGGGGCGCCGATGAAAAACTGTTTTTT.

The CDR3 is CAISESQGALSQETQYF. CDR3 coding DNA: TGTGCCATCAGTGAGTCGCAGGGGGCCCTCTCGCAAGAGACCCAGTACTTC. The gene calls are TRBV10-3 and TRBJ2-5; TRBD1 aligns across 8 bases. V trimming: 0 bases; J trimming: 2 bases; junction bases outside the gene matches: 8. The CDR3 sequence is 17 residues long. Germline V gene data show CDR1 as ENHRY and CDR2 as SYGVKD.

The chain uses TRBV5-1 and TRBJ2-2, with D possibly called TRBD1 or TRBD2 (5 bases each). The CDR3 loop spans 15 amino acids. Germline CDR1 is SGHRS and CDR2 is YFSETQ. The ends were cut back, 0 bases at V and 4 bases at J, with 10 bases in the middle. This chain's CDR3 is CASSLASGTTGELFF. For the CDR3, the DNA is TGCGCCAGCAGCTTGGCCTCAGGGACCACCGGGGAGCTGTTTTTT. The full variable domain, with the rest looked up from reference TRBV5-1 and TRBJ2-2, is KAGVTQTPRYLIKTRGQQVTLSCSPISGHRSVSWYQQTPGQGLQFLFEYFSETQRNKGNFPGRFSGRQFSNSRSEMNVSTLELGDSALYLCASSLASGTTGELFFGEGSRLTVL.

V and J are TRBV20-1 and TRBJ1-6; D perhaps matches TRBD1 (6 bases). V was clipped by 6 bases and J by 7 bases, with 13 bases between them. CDR1 DFQATT and CDR2 SNEGSKA come from the germline V gene (reference sequence). This CDR3 has 13 amino acids. The chain's CDR3 is CSAKRTVNSPLHF. As DNA, the CDR3 is TGCAGTGCCAAGCGGACAGTAAATTCACCCCTCCACTTT.

This clonotype is labeled medium-sized. The chain carries TRBV5-1 and TRBJ1-1; D gene unclear. The length of the CDR3 is 14 residues. V gave up 0 bases and J gave up 2 bases, with 8 bases separating them. Germline V gives CDR1 SGHRS, CDR2 YFSETQ. CDR3 coding DNA: TGCGCCAGCAGCTTGGTGGGCGGTAACACTGAAGCTTTCTTT. It codes for CASSLVGGNTEAFF.

This clonotype is classed as large (0.1 to 1%). As DNA, the CDR3 is TGTGCCAGCAGTCTCCGGGACATTTTAAACACTGAAGCTTTCTTT. This sequence encodes CASSLRDILNTEAFF. The rearrangement joins TRBV6-6 to TRBJ1-1, with D possibly matching TRBD1 (6 bases). V was pared by 5 bases and J by 2 bases, with 15 bases between. Germline-derived CDR1 and CDR2 are MNHNY and SVGAGI (reference sequence). This CDR3 has 15 residues.

The table lists this clonotype with a few counts. The chain combines TRBV20-1 with TRBJ2-1, with 12 bases matching TRBD2. The germline CDR1 and CDR2 sequences are DFQATT and SNEGSKA (reference sequence). Losses at the gene ends were 2 bases for V and 3 bases for J; bases not matched to a gene: 2. The CDR3 length is 15 residues. DNA of the CDR3: TGCAGTGCTAGACCACTAGCGGGAGGCTACAATGAGCAGTTCTTC. Translation gives CSARPLAGGYNEQFF.

The chain uses TRBV5-1 and TRBJ1-2; 9 bases line up with TRBD1. Germline V CDR1 and CDR2: SGHRS, YFSETQ. J was trimmed by 1 base and V by 0 bases; bases with no gene match: 16. The CDR3 is 20 residues long. The CDR3 sequence: CASSLEHRGTGKRGNYGYTF. The CDR3 DNA sequence: TGCGCCAGCAGCTTGGAACATCGGGGGACAGGGAAGCGGGGTAACTATGGCTACACCTTC. Looking up the rest from reference TRBV5-1 and TRBJ1-2 gives the full variable domain: KAGVTQTPRYLIKTRGQQVTLSCSPISGHRSVSWYQQTPGQGLQFLFEYFSETQRNKGNFPGRFSGRQFSNSRSEMNVSTLELGDSALYLCASSLEHRGTGKRGNYGYTFGSGTRLTVV.

This clonotype rates as medium-sized. V gene TRBV20-1 combines with J gene TRBJ2-5; TRBD1 agrees at 7 bases. The CDR3 has 13 residues. Germline assignment: CDR1 DFQATT and CDR2 SNEGSKA (reference sequence). The V segment lost 6 bases and the J segment 9 bases; nucleotides outside the gene matches: 13. The CDR3 nucleotides are TGCAGTGCCGAACCGGGACAGTATTTGGCCCAGTACTTC. As protein: CSAEPGQYLAQYF.

This clonotype is labeled as medium-sized (0.01 to 0.1%). The gene calls are TRBV2 and TRBJ2-7, with no clear D. Germline values: CDR1 SNHLY, CDR2 FYNNEI. V was shortened by 1 base and J by 6 bases, with 13 bases between the two germline ends. This CDR3 has 14 amino acids. The CDR3 sequence is CASSEGQTYGEQYF. CDR3 bases: TGTGCCAGCAGTGAAGGGCAGACCTACGGCGAGCAGTACTTC.

The CDR3, as DNA: TGTGCCAGCAGTCTCGGGGCCTCTGGGGCCAACGTCCTGACTTTC. The encoded protein is CASSLGASGANVLTF. The chain couples TRBV12-3 or TRBV12-4 to TRBJ2-6; either TRBD1 or TRBD2 may fit D (5 bases each). Trimming left V 5 bases short and J 0 bases short, with 8 bases between. The CDR3 has 15 residues.

By frequency in the sample, this clonotype is medium-sized. V and J are TRBV7-3 and TRBJ2-7; 7 bases match TRBD1. Losses at the gene ends were 5 bases for V and 5 bases for J; bases not matched to a gene: 9. The CDR3 consists of 14 residues. Germline V gene sequence: CDR1 SGHTA, CDR2 FQGTGA. CDR3 amino acids: CASSPPGQFHEQYF. The CDR3 region has the DNA TGTGCCAGCAGCCCGCCGGGACAGTTCCACGAGCAGTACTTC.

In its sample, this clonotype ranks as medium-sized. The V call is TRBV20-1, the J call TRBJ1-3; 7 bases fit TRBD1. Germline lookup yields CDR1 DFQATT and CDR2 SNEGSKA (reference sequence). The J segment lost 1 base and the V segment lost 3 bases, leaving 6 bases of the junction unmatched. This CDR3 has 15 residues. As DNA, the CDR3 is TGCAGTGCTAGCACAGGGGTGTTGTCTGGAAACACCATATATTTT. Its translation is CSASTGVLSGNTIYF.

This clonotype ranks as medium-sized (0.01 to 0.1%). This chain connects TRBV29-1 to TRBJ2-2; 8 bases agree with TRBD1. The germline CDR1 and CDR2 sequences are SQVTM and ANQGSEA. CDR3 size: 19 residues. The trim removed 2 bases at V and 6 bases at J, leaving 20 bases unmatched. The CDR3 spells CSVEFGTGDRGSKPGELFF. In DNA form, the CDR3 reads TGCAGCGTTGAATTTGGGACAGGCGACCGGGGGAGTAAGCCCGGGGAGCTGTTTTTT.

Judged by abundance, this clonotype is large. The chain joins TRBV12-3 or TRBV12-4 to TRBJ1-1, with 8 bases lining up with TRBD1. This CDR3 contains 13 residues. V was pared by 10 bases and J by 0 bases, with 4 bases of the junction left unmatched. CDR3 nucleotide sequence: TGTGCCACCGGGGACAGGATGAACACTGAAGCTTTCTTT. This translates into CATGDRMNTEAFF.

V usage is TRBV7-2 and J usage is TRBJ1-6, with TRBD1 identical over 9 bases. Germline lookup yields CDR1 SGHTA and CDR2 FQGNSA. The CDR3 covers 15 residues. J was trimmed by 15 bases and V by 2 bases; bases with no gene match: 11. CDR3 region: CASSLTATGGQDLHF. In DNA form, the CDR3 reads TGTGCCAGCAGCTTAACCGCAACAGGGGGCCAAGACCTCCACTTT.

A few counts support this clonotype. This rearrangement joins TRBV10-2 to TRBJ1-6; a possible D gene is TRBD1 (6 bases). Germline CDR1 WSHSY, CDR2 SAAADI. Trimming removed 3 bases at V and 9 bases at J, with 9 bases between. This CDR3 region has 13 residues. CDR3 protein: CASSEQGGSPLHF. The CDR3 region has the DNA TGCGCCAGCAGTGAACAGGGTGGTTCACCCCTCCACTTT.